This TCR beta chain was found in a study of somatic mutations in cytotoxic T cells in rheumatoid arthritis (dated by TCRdb to about 2017). Background on the whole study: Right after diagnosis and prior to the start of any treatment, more than 25 ml EDTA of peripheral blood was drawn from patients. A FACSAria II or Sony SH800 was used to flow-sort some V beta antibody-stained T-cell populations at nearly 100% purity, and TCRB sequencing was also done on sorted V beta1+ cells. Whether expanded CD8+ T-cell clones in untreated, newly diagnosed rheumatoid arthritis carry somatic mutations was the study question, and clonality was characterized with TCRB deep sequencing. A total of 65 or so rheumatoid arthritis patients and 20 to 25 healthy controls underwent TCRB deep sequencing. Median age was essentially the same in the patient group and the control group. Study-level results and caveats: In patients, CD8+ clonality rose with age (Spearman r ~ 0.49), which was not the case in healthy controls. In about an eighth of the roughly 60 patients the largest CD8+ clone exceeded 20% of CD8+ cells, and several identical CD8+ TCRB sequences were shared between blood and synovial fluid. The antigen targets of the expanded CD8+ clones were unknown, and absence from virus-specific databases did not rule out viral specificity. No adjustment for multiple comparisons was made for the slight TRBV07 underrepresentation in patients. CD8+ T-cell clonality in rheumatoid arthritis patients was not significantly different from that in age-matched healthy controls.

Genomic DNA underwent TCRB CDR3 sequencing using the immunoSEQ assay. Concerning the study's data processing: Published virus-specific TCRB sequences were compared with patient CD8+ clones larger than 1%, and only a few matches were found. The analyses included only productive TCRB rearrangements. Clonality was calculated as a Shannon entropy-based productive clonality index, and a clone was defined by a unique TCRB CDR3 sequence. To calculate repertoire overlap between two samples, the template counts of each clone were considered relative to each sample's total templates. V-gene usage from TCRB sequencing and V-gene usage measured by flow cytometry were correlated (Spearman r of around 0.6). TCRdb mirrors the immuneACCESS table, restricted to in-frame sequences. Some clones are absent from its copies; in checked studies, under half trace to an unresolved V gene, and the reason for the others is unknown. V and J calls and clone size come straight from that table; D and trimming were deduced from the DNA. Present in this sample are 7,500 to 9,000 clones, about 75% of which were seen just once. The top ten hold 30% to 45% of the sample.

The germline ends are 11 bases apart after V is trimmed by 1 base and J by 0 bases. As encoded in the germline V gene, CDR1 is MGHRA while CDR2 is YSYEKL. The CDR3 numbers 16 residues from cysteine through phenylalanine. The only DNA kept is the CDR3, 48 bases in frame from the first base. On an AutoMACS, CD4+ and CD8+ cells were isolated via positive magnetic bead selection, and their purity was verified by flow cytometry. Initial screening for clonal expansions relied on flow cytometry with a TCR V beta antibody panel, after which sorted CD8+ fractions underwent TCRB deep sequencing for characterization. Peripheral blood mononuclear cells were isolated by Ficoll-Paque PLUS density gradient separation. DNA was extracted from CD4-enriched, CD8-enriched or PBMC samples with Nucleospin Tissue or Tissue XS kits and quantified with a Qubit 2.0 fluorometer. Concerning this clone itself: What antigen it recognizes has not been identified. The input lacks base qualities; no much larger clone sits a single base away.

The receptor comes from an adult with rheumatoid arthritis. Rearrangement joined TRBV4-1 to TRBJ2-3, with the D gene call left open. What was sequenced was CD8+ T cells sorted from blood. The CDR3 here reads CASSQVVFSSTDTQYF. In nucleotide form, the sequence is TGCGCCAGCAGCCAAGTAGTTTTTAGTAGCACAGATACGCAGTATTTT.